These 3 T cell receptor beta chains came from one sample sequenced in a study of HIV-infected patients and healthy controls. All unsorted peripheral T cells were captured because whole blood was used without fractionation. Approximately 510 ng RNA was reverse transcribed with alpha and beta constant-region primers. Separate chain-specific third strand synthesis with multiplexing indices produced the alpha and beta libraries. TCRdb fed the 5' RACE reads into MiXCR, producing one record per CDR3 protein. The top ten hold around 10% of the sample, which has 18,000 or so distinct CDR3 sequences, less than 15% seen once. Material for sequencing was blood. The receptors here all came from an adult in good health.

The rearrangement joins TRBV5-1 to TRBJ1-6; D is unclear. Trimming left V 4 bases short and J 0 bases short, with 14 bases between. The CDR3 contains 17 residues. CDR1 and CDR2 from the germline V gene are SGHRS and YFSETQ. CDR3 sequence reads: CASSPDAQSSYNSPLHF. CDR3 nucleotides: TGCGCCAGCAGCCCAGACGCCCAAAGCTCCTATAATTCACCCCTCCACTTT.

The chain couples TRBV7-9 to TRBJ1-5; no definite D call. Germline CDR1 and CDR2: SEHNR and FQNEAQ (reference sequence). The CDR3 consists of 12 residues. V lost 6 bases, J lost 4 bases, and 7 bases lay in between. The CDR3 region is CASRDGNQPQHF. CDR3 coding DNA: TGTGCCAGCAGAGACGGGAATCAGCCCCAGCATTTT. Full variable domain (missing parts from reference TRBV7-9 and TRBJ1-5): DTGVSQNPRHKITKRGQNVTFRCDPISEHNRLYWYRQTLGQGPEFLTYFQNEAQLEKSRLLSDRFSAERPKGSFSTLEIQRTEQGDSAMYLCASRDGNQPQHFGDGTRLSIL.

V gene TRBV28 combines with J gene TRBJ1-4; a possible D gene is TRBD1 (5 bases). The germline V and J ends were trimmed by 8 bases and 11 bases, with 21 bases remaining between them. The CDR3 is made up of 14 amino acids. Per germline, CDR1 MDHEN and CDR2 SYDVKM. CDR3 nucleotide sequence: TGTGCCAGCCGGATGGTACAGAATGGGGGGAAACTGTTTTTT. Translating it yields CASRMVQNGGKLFF.